Reported below is one TCR beta chain. Antigen: not known. The CDR3 sequence is 18 residues long. V was clipped by 5 bases and J by 2 bases; unmatched bases: 9. Per the germline V gene, CDR1 is MNHEY and CDR2 is SMNVEV (reference sequence). The data stem from a study of OX40 agonist ivuxolimab in advanced cancers. Patients with autoimmune history or systemic immunosuppression were excluded. Whole-study results and caveats: Clones of CD4+ and CD8+ blood T cells grew by week 6 at doses of 0.1 to 3.0 mg/kg. Low clonal expansion, among the lowest seen, marked partial responders at 0.1-3.0 mg/kg. Averaging showed that CD8+ T cells had more expanded clones than CD4+ did.

TCRdb keeps only in-frame clones here, not all; method: immunoSEQ multiplex PCR. The sample carries tens of thousands of clones, about 92% recorded once. The TCR comes from an adult with an advanced solid tumor such as melanoma, head and neck, liver or kidney cancer. The chain joins TRBV27 to TRBJ2-1; 13 bases are shared with TRBD2. The source material was CD4+ or CD8+ T cells sorted from blood, sampled in a trial of the OX40 agonist ivuxolimab. CDR3 DNA sequence: TGTGCCAGCAGTCGACGGACTAGCGGGAGTTCACCCTACAATGAGCAGTTCTTC. The encoded protein is CASSRRTSGSSPYNEQFF.